Below are 4 T cell receptor beta chains sequenced from a single sample in a study of T cell responses to AZD1222 COVID-19 vaccine (dated by TCRdb to the early 2020s). Library creation used the immunoSEQ multiplex PCR assay. In TCRdb, the immuneACCESS table is reduced to in-frame sequences with V and J assigned. These tables do not hold every clone; where another copy was compared, an unresolved V gene accounts for under half, and the others remain unexplained. This sample gives 90,000 to 100,000 clones in total; about four fifths of them show up just once. The top ten hold over 12% of the sample. According to the study, the label for this sample's time point signals: about 28 days (+/-7) after the second vaccine dose. The material sequenced was peripheral blood, taken 28 days after the second AZD1222 dose. These receptors were taken from an adult who received the AZD1222 COVID-19 vaccine.

The CDR3 spells CASSIRDRGGDEQYF. The CDR3 region has the DNA TGTGCCAGCAGCATAAGGGACAGGGGAGGGGACGAGCAGTACTTC. The V call is TRBV9, the J call TRBJ2-7, with 10 bases that match TRBD1. In germline, CDR1 is SGDLS, CDR2 YYNGEE. J gave up 5 bases and V 4 bases, and 9 bases lay outside the gene matches. The CDR3 contains 15 residues. Drawing the rest from reference TRBV9 and TRBJ2-7, the complete variable domain is DSGVTQTPKHLITATGQRVTLRCSPRSGDLSVYWYQQSLDQGLQFLIQYYNGEERAKGNILERFSAQQFPDLHSELNLSSLELGDSALYFCASSIRDRGGDEQYFGPGTRLTVT.

This clone was counted only a few times. The chain carries TRBV12-5 and TRBJ1-1; no clear D. Germline V gene lookup returns CDR1 LGHNT and CDR2 FRNRAP. V was clipped by 4 bases and J by 1 base, with 10 bases between them. The CDR3 is made up of 14 amino acids. The DNA for the CDR3 is TGTGCTAGTGGTTATGCCCGGAGGAACACTGAAGCTTTCTTT. Protein product: CASGYARRNTEAFF.

CDR3 residues: CASSFGVGELFF. As DNA, the CDR3 is TGTGCCAGCAGCTTTGGGGTCGGGGAGCTGTTTTTT. This chain joins TRBV11-2 and TRBJ2-2; D call uncertain. The CDR3 has 12 residues. Germline V gene data show CDR1 as SGHAT and CDR2 as FQNNGV. Trimming removed 3 bases at V and 7 bases at J, with 6 bases between.

The rearrangement links TRBV2 to TRBJ2-5; TRBD2 matches at 10 bases. V lost 4 bases to trimming and J lost 4 bases; unmatched junction nucleotides: 3. There are 14 residues in the CDR3. CDR1 and CDR2 (germline): SNHLY, FYNNEI. The CDR3 DNA reads as TGTGCCAGCAGTGGGGTAGCGGGGGGAGAGACCCAGTACTTC. It translates to CASSGVAGGETQYF.